The T cell receptor (beta chain) described here comes from a study of cytomegalovirus exposure and HLA in healthy donors. Researchers ran the PCR with 60 Vbeta and 13 Jbeta primers. Repertoires were generated with immunoSEQ multiplex PCR, while TCRdb's copy carries only in-frame clones and drops some. The table has 150,000 to 200,000 clones, roughly 79% seen once. CDR1 SEHNR and CDR2 FQNEAQ come from the germline V gene (reference sequence). The CDR3 extends over 16 amino acids. Between the trimmed V and J ends, which lost 4 bases and 0 bases, there was a span of 13 bases. The sequencing sample was made of PBMCs. The chain recombines TRBV7-9 with TRBJ2-1, with D tentatively TRBD2 (5 bases). The clonotype comes from a young man in good health and CMV-seronegative. Here the CDR3 reads CASSSRLGSSYNEQFF. The CDR3 nucleotides are TGTGCCAGCAGCTCCCGGTTAGGGAGCTCCTACAATGAGCAGTTCTTC.